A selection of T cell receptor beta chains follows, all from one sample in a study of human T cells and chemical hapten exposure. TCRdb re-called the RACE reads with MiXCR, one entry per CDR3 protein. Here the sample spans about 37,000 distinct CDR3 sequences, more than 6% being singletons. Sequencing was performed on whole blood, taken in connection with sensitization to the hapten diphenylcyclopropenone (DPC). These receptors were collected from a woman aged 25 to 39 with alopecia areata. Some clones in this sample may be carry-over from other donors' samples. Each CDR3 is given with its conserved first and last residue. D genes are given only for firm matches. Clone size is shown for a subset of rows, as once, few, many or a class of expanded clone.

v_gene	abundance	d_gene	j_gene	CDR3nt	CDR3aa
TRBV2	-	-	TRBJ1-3	TGTGCCAGCAGTACCGGGACAGGAAACACCATATATTTT	CASSTGTGNTIYF
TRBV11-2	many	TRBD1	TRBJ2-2	TGTGCCAGCAGCTTAGATCTTGGCAGGGGGAGGAACACCGGGGAGCTGTTTTTT	CASSLDLGRGRNTGELFF
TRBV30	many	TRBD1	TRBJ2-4	TGTGCCTGGAGTGGGACCCTGGGGGTGCAGGGGGTTATCAAAAACATTCAGTACTTC	CAWSGTLGVQGVIKNIQYF
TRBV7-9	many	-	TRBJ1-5	TGTGCCAGCAGCCACGGGGGGCATCAGCCCCAGCATTTT	CASSHGGHQPQHF
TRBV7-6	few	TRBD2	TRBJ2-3	TGTGCCAGCGGACGAGCGGGGGGCCTCACAGATACGCAGTATTTT	CASGRAGGLTDTQYF
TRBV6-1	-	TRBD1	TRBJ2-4	TGTGCCACCTGGACAGGGTTAAACATTCAGTACTTC	CATWTGLNIQYF
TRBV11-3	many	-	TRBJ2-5	TGTGCCAGCAGCTTAAGGGCAGGGCAAGAGACCCAGTACTTC	CASSLRAGQETQYF
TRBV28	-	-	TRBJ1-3	TGTGCCAGCAGGGTTTCTGGAAACACCATATATTTT	CASRVSGNTIYF
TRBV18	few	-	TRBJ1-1	TGTGCCAGCTCGCAACCCCGAGGGGTCATTAAGACTGAAGCTTTCTTT	CASSQPRGVIKTEAFF
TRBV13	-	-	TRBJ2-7	TGTGCCAGCACCTCCCGTCCTAGAAGGTACGAGCAGTACTTC	CASTSRPRRYEQYF
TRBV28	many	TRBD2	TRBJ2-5	TGTGCCAGCACCACCTCTGAGCTAGCGGGGGGGAGGAATATAGTGGAGACCCAGTACTTC	CASTTSELAGGRNIVETQYF
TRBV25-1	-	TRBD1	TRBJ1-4	TGTGCCAGCAGTGAATTTCTTGGGACAGGGGCTGAAAAACTGTTTTTT	CASSEFLGTGAEKLFF
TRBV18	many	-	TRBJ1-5	TGTGCCAGCTCACCCGAGGGTCAGAGGACGGACGGGGCCCAGCATTTT	CASSPEGQRTDGAQHF
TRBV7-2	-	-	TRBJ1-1	TGTGCCAGCAGCTCCGGGTGGGGCGGGGAGAACACTGAAGCTTTCTTT	CASSSGWGGENTEAFF
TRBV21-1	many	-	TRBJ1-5	TGTGCCAGCAGCAAACGAAGGACAGGGGGTTTTAGCAATCAGCCCCAGCATTTT	CASSKRRTGGFSNQPQHF
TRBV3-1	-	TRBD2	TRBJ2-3	TGTGCCAGCAGCCAAGATCAGCGGGGCCCTGGAACAGATACGCAGTATTTT	CASSQDQRGPGTDTQYF